The 15 T cell receptor beta chains below all came from one sample that was sequenced in a study of blood T cells in healthy people across ages. Then a second PCR, running about 6 to 12 cycles, was carried out with a sample-barcoded 5' primer and a J-beta primer mix. TCRdb passed the 5' RACE reads through MiXCR, listing each CDR3 protein once. The sample consists of about 830,000 distinct CDR3 sequences, 60% to 80% of them appearing once. Sequencing was done on a sample of blood. The receptors were gathered from a man aged 25 to 40 in good health.

The chain joins TRBV5-1 to TRBJ1-1, with 8 bases lining up with TRBD1. This CDR3 contains 18 residues. V lost 3 bases, J lost 4 bases, and 17 bases stayed unmatched. In germline, CDR1 is SGHRS, CDR2 YFSETQ. This chain's CDR3 is CASSSGSYSRGLGTEAFF. The CDR3 DNA follows: TGCGCCAGCAGCTCCGGCAGCTATTCCAGGGGGCTTGGCACTGAAGCTTTCTTT.

This clonotype was recorded only once. The chain has TRBV20-1 and TRBJ2-7; 8 nucleotides match TRBD2. This CDR3 contains 13 residues. The J segment lost 4 bases and the V segment lost 3 bases, leaving 5 bases of the junction unmatched. Germline V gene lookup returns CDR1 DFQATT and CDR2 SNEGSKA (reference sequence). The CDR3 here is CSASAGGKYEQYF. CDR3 DNA sequence: TGCAGTGCTAGTGCGGGGGGTAAATACGAGCAGTACTTC.

V gene TRBV24-1 combines with J gene TRBJ1-2; D possibly corresponds to TRBD1 (5 bases). CDR1 is KGHDR, CDR2 SFDVKD, per germline. V shed 6 bases and J shed 3 bases, with 13 bases lying between them. The CDR3 is 14 amino acids. CDR3 amino acids: CATSMRGPDYGYTF. In DNA form, the CDR3 reads TGTGCCACCAGTATGAGGGGCCCCGACTATGGCTACACCTTC.

The chain employs TRBV18 and TRBJ2-1, with 7 bases identical to TRBD1. The germline gives CDR1 KGHSH, CDR2 LQKENI. The junction had 7 bases not matched to a gene; V was cut back by 3 bases and J by 8 bases. The CDR3 runs 14 residues. CDR3 nucleotide sequence: TGTGCCAGCTCACCGAGACAGGGCGAAGATGAGCAGTTCTTC. Its protein is CASSPRQGEDEQFF. The full variable domain, completed using reference TRBV18 and TRBJ2-1, is NAGVMQNPRHLVRRRGQEARLRCSPMKGHSHVYWYRQLPEEGLKFMVYLQKENIIDESGMPKERFSAEFPKEGPSILRIQQVVRGDSAAYFCASSPRQGEDEQFFGPGTRLTVL.

The chain is built from TRBV20-1 and TRBJ2-4; TRBD1 or TRBD2 may be the D gene (5 bases each). V was clipped by 2 bases and J by 13 bases, with 27 bases between them. The CDR3 runs 16 residues. Germline V gives CDR1 DFQATT, CDR2 SNEGSKA (reference sequence). CDR3 DNA: TGCAGTGCTAGAAAAATCGATACAGGTCCCCTAAGGGAGCAGTACTTC. Translation: CSARKIDTGPLREQYF.

The chain combines TRBV6-1 with TRBJ2-4; weak D call: TRBD2 (5 bases). CDR3 length: 17 amino acids. The V gene lost 4 bases and the J gene lost 3 bases, with 19 bases spanning the gap. CDR1 is MNHNS, CDR2 SASEGT, per germline. CDR3 coding DNA: TGTGCCAGCAGTGGATTGGAGACCGGGATAGGCAAAAACATTCAGTACTTC. Its protein is CASSGLETGIGKNIQYF.

The chain joins TRBV20-1 to TRBJ2-3; D is perhaps TRBD1 or TRBD2 (6 bases each). CDR1 is DFQATT, CDR2 SNEGSKA, per germline (reference sequence). V shed 5 bases and J shed 1 base, with 16 bases lying between them. This CDR3 has 15 residues. CDR3 nucleotide sequence: TGCAGTGCTCGGGGGCCCCACCAAGGCACAGATACGCAGTATTTT. Encoded protein: CSARGPHQGTDTQYF.

The chain couples TRBV14 to TRBJ2-4; tentatively, D is TRBD1 (6 bases). The last part of the DNA fits TRBJ2-5 better; the J call may be wrong. The CDR3 has 15 residues. Germline values: CDR1 SGHDN, CDR2 FVKESK. The CDR3 sequence: CASSNTGQTQETQYF. The CDR3, as DNA: TGTGCCAGCAGCAACACCGGACAGACCCAAGAGACCCAGTACTTC.

The gene calls are TRBV30 and TRBJ2-6; TRBD2 might be the D (5 bases). The CDR3 has 16 residues. V lost 8 bases, J lost 0 bases, and 17 bases lay in between. CDR1 and CDR2 (germline): GTSNPN, SVGIG (reference sequence). The CDR3 spells CAGGRKKSSGANVLTF. In DNA, the CDR3 is TGTGCCGGCGGGCGTAAAAAGAGCTCTGGGGCCAACGTCCTGACTTTC.

This chain joins TRBV25-1 and TRBJ1-1; D ambiguous. The CDR3 spans 13 residues. Deletions cut 6 bases from V and 0 bases from J, with 8 bases between. Germline assignment: CDR1 MGHDK and CDR2 SYGVNS. The DNA of the CDR3 is TGTGCCAGCAGGGTGGGATTGAACACTGAAGCTTTCTTT. It yields the protein CASRVGLNTEAFF.

This clonotype has ten or more counts. The chain combines TRBV9 with TRBJ2-6, with D unclear. Germline loops: CDR1 SGDLS, CDR2 YYNGEE. CDR3 length equals 13 residues. The ends were cut back, 0 bases at V and 2 bases at J, with 0 bases in the middle. Here the CDR3 reads CASSVAGANVLTF. In DNA, the CDR3 is TGTGCCAGCAGCGTAGCTGGGGCCAACGTCCTGACTTTC. Based on the CDR3 plus reference TRBV9 and TRBJ2-6, the full variable domain is DSGVTQTPKHLITATGQRVTLRCSPRSGDLSVYWYQQSLDQGLQFLIQYYNGEERAKGNILERFSAQQFPDLHSELNLSSLELGDSALYFCASSVAGANVLTFGAGSRLTVL.

The chain carries TRBV4-3 and TRBJ2-1; the match to TRBD1 covers 8 bases. V was clipped by 4 bases and J by 5 bases; unmatched bases: 4. The CDR3 runs 14 residues. The germline V gene has CDR1 LGHNA and CDR2 YSLEER. CDR3 sequence reads: CASSPQGADNEQFF. For the CDR3, the DNA is TGCGCCAGCAGCCCCCAGGGGGCCGACAATGAGCAGTTCTTC.

Concerning this clonotype: Germline and junction disagree at one end, which may indicate a read error. V is TRBV6-5 and J is TRBJ2-5, with D tentatively TRBD2 (5 bases). CDR1 is MNHEY and CDR2 is SVGAGI in the germline V gene. The CDR3 loop spans 14 amino acids. In DNA form, the CDR3 reads TGTGCCACTACCCCGGGAAACCGGGGAGAGACCCGGTACTTC. It codes for CATTPGNRGETRYF.

The sample holds one count of this clonotype. The chain employs TRBV6-5 and TRBJ1-4; D is unresolved. CDR1 MNHEY and CDR2 SVGAGI come from the germline V gene. The ends were cut back, 6 bases at V and 6 bases at J, with 14 bases in the middle. This CDR3 has 14 amino acids. In DNA form, the CDR3 reads TGTGCCAGCAGACCGCTAATACCGGATGAAAAACTGTTTTTT. Its protein is CASRPLIPDEKLFF.

The chain combines TRBV4-2 with TRBJ2-1; 7 bases fit TRBD1. CDR1 and CDR2 (germline): LGHNA, YNFKEQ. Unmatched junction bases numbered 11, after V lost 1 base and J lost 8 bases. This CDR3 is 16 amino acids long. Here the CDR3 reads CASSQGSGTVIDEQFF. The CDR3 DNA sequence: TGTGCCAGCAGCCAAGGATCCGGGACAGTAATCGATGAGCAGTTCTTC.